This T cell receptor (beta chain) was sequenced in a study of cytomegalovirus exposure and HLA in healthy donors. Study background: In an early release, HLA-typed donors contributed some 80 million unique TCR sequences.

This CDR3 has 15 residues. Germline lookup yields CDR1 SEHNR and CDR2 FQNEAQ (reference sequence). To note about this clone: Its target is unknown. A read error may produce the germline difference seen at one junction end.

Overall study results and limits: It was reportedly the case that the classifier diagnosed cytomegalovirus status with high specificity and sensitivity. A missense DCLRE1C variant was associated with V- and J-gene trimming of TCR beta chains in a later analysis, and an independent cohort replicated the association. Among the sequence variants, a highly shared cluster was likely an artifact of sequencing.

Primers for the PCR totalled 60 Vbeta and 13 Jbeta. The method was immunoSEQ multiplex PCR; TCRdb's version includes in-frame clones alone and lacks a portion of them. The data hold some 140,000 clones, with around 83% observed a single time. This chain links TRBV7-9 with TRBJ1-5; 8 bases agree with TRBD1. This clonotype was obtained from a woman aged 45-65 years in good health and CMV-seropositive. Material: PBMCs. The CDR3 protein is CSSSSTGAGDQPQHF. DNA for the CDR3: TGTTCCAGCAGTTCGACAGGGGCGGGTGATCAGCCCCAGCATTTT.